These 27 T cell receptor beta chains came from one sample sequenced in a study of blood T cell repertoires in COVID-19. TCRdb keeps only in-frame clones here, not all; method: immunoSEQ multiplex PCR. This table has 260,000 or so clones, around 90% appearing once. The material sequenced was peripheral blood. The source of these receptors is a man between 18 and 29 years old with active or convalescent COVID-19.

The DNA for the CDR3 is TGTGCCAGCAGTTTTGCCCAGACAGATACGCAGTATTTT. It is translated as CASSFAQTDTQYF. The chain couples TRBV27 to TRBJ2-3; no firm D call. CDR1 is MNHEY, CDR2 SMNVEV, per germline (reference sequence). V was clipped by 3 bases and J by 3 bases, with 7 bases between them. This CDR3 contains 13 residues.

This clone was seen more than once but under ten times. The chain uses TRBV4-1 and TRBJ1-2, with 7 bases fitting TRBD1. V shed 3 bases, J shed 2 bases, and the junction held 9 bases outside the gene matches. This CDR3 is built from 16 residues. Germline loops: CDR1 MGHRA, CDR2 YSYEKL. CDR3 sequence reads: CASSQLPGGPNYGYTF. The CDR3 DNA reads TGCGCCAGCAGCCAGCTTCCAGGGGGACCAAACTATGGCTACACCTTC.

The gene calls are TRBV2 and TRBJ2-3; D unresolved. The CDR3 runs 12 residues. Germline assignment: CDR1 SNHLY and CDR2 FYNNEI. With 8 bases removed from V and 6 bases from J, the gap between germline ends came to 12 bases. The CDR3 nucleotides read TGTGCCAGCCATCCCTTCGGGGATACGCAGTATTTT. It yields the protein CASHPFGDTQYF.

V usage is TRBV9 and J usage is TRBJ1-1, with a possible D match to TRBD1 (5 bases). This CDR3 is 13 amino acids long. V was clipped by 4 bases and J by 3 bases, with 10 bases between them. The germline V gene has CDR1 SGDLS and CDR2 YYNGEE. CDR3 sequence reads: CASSKTGYTEAFF. CDR3 sequence (DNA): TGTGCCAGCAGCAAAACAGGTTACACTGAAGCTTTCTTT.

The genes are TRBV7-2 and TRBJ2-1; possible D gene TRBD1, 5 bases. This CDR3 comprises 13 residues. Per the germline V gene, CDR1 is SGHTA and CDR2 is FQGNSA. The V end was cut by 1 base, the J end by 15 bases, with 16 bases between. CDR3 amino acids: CASSLGYQRGWFF. In DNA, the CDR3 is TGTGCCAGCAGCTTAGGGTACCAAAGGGGATGGTTCTTC.

V gene TRBV5-1 combines with J gene TRBJ1-2; TRBD1 aligns across 9 bases. The germline V gene encodes CDR1 SGHRS and CDR2 YFSETQ. V lost 2 bases and J lost 3; bases outside the gene matches: 8. The CDR3 covers 16 residues. The CDR3 here is CASSFGTGGADYGYTF. The CDR3 coding sequence is TGCGCCAGCAGCTTCGGCACAGGGGGCGCCGACTATGGCTACACCTTC. Filled out from reference TRBV5-1 and TRBJ1-2, the complete variable domain reads KAGVTQTPRYLIKTRGQQVTLSCSPISGHRSVSWYQQTPGQGLQFLFEYFSETQRNKGNFPGRFSGRQFSNSRSEMNVSTLELGDSALYLCASSFGTGGADYGYTFGSGTRLTVV.

The V call is TRBV19, the J call TRBJ1-2, with 10 bases matching TRBD1. Trimming cost V 4 bases and J 5 bases; bases outside gene matches: 13. This CDR3 is 17 amino acids long. Per germline, CDR1 LNHDA and CDR2 SQIVND (reference sequence). As DNA, the CDR3 is TGTGCCAGTAGTAACCCCAGACAGGGGGCGATCGAGTATGGCTACACCTTC. Encoded protein: CASSNPRQGAIEYGYTF.

The rearrangement links TRBV5-6 to TRBJ1-5, with a weak D call TRBD1 (6 bases). With 4 bases removed from V and 7 bases from J, the gap between germline ends came to 9 bases. The CDR3 has 12 amino acids. The germline V gene has CDR1 SGHDT and CDR2 YYEEEE. The CDR3 here is CASSGQGQPQHF. Here the CDR3 DNA reads TGTGCCAGCAGCGGTCAGGGGCAGCCCCAGCATTTT.

The chain combines TRBV28 with TRBJ2-7; maybe TRBD2 (5 bases). The CDR3 has 14 residues. Germline V gives CDR1 MDHEN, CDR2 SYDVKM. V lost 3 bases to trimming and J lost 7 bases, with 16 bases between them. The CDR3 region is CASSFKVFSGEQYF. For the CDR3, the DNA is TGTGCCAGCAGTTTTAAAGTCTTCTCGGGGGAGCAGTACTTC.

The table lists this clone with a count of one. The rearrangement joins TRBV19 to TRBJ2-1, with D unclear. Germline CDR1 LNHDA, CDR2 SQIVND (reference sequence). V lost 3 bases and J lost 5, with 11 bases in between. The CDR3 is 14 residues long. This CDR3 reads CASSMATLDNEQFF. The CDR3 DNA is TGTGCCAGTAGTATGGCAACGCTCGACAATGAGCAGTTCTTC.

This chain joins TRBV2 and TRBJ1-5; no firm D call. V lost 5 bases, J lost 0 bases, and 8 bases lay in between. CDR1 is SNHLY and CDR2 is FYNNEI in the germline V gene. This CDR3 contains 14 residues. The CDR3 sequence is CASSWQVSNQPQHF. The DNA for the CDR3 is TGTGCCAGCAGTTGGCAGGTTAGCAATCAGCCCCAGCATTTT.

The rearrangement joins TRBV10-3 to TRBJ2-3; possible D gene TRBD2, 7 bases. The V gene lost 5 bases and the J gene lost 1 base, with 13 bases spanning the gap. The CDR3 runs to 15 residues. Per the germline V gene, CDR1 is ENHRY and CDR2 is SYGVKD. In DNA, the CDR3 is TGTGCCATCAGTCTTGGGGGGGCCCGCACAGATACGCAGTATTTT. Amino acids: CAISLGGARTDTQYF.

This clone was counted between two and nine times. This rearrangement joins TRBV12-5 to TRBJ1-2; D is ambiguous. This CDR3 is 15 amino acids long. V was clipped by 7 bases and J by 0 bases, with 15 bases between them. The V gene's germline CDR1 is LGHNT and CDR2 FRNRAP. CDR3: CASAKLGLSNYGYTF. The CDR3, as DNA: TGTGCTAGTGCCAAACTAGGGCTTTCTAACTATGGCTACACCTTC.

The rearrangement links TRBV7-8 to TRBJ2-7; D ambiguous. V was clipped by 5 bases and J by 2 bases, with 4 bases between them. CDR3 size: 11 residues. Germline V gene data show CDR1 as SGHVS and CDR2 as FQNEAQ. The CDR3: CASSLTYEQYF. The DNA of the CDR3 is TGTGCCAGCAGCCTTACCTACGAGCAGTACTTC.

The rearrangement joins TRBV3-1 (or the pseudogene TRBV3-2) to TRBJ2-5; a weak D match, TRBD2 (5 bases). The V gene's germline CDR1 is LGHDT and CDR2 YNNKEL (reference sequence). Deletions cut 4 bases from V and 5 bases from J, with 11 bases between. There are 13 residues in the CDR3. The CDR3, as DNA: TGTGCCAGCAGCCGTCGGGGTGGGGAGACCCAGTACTTC. Protein: CASSRRGGETQYF.

CDR3 coding DNA: TGTGCCAGCACCCCCTATGTCGAGAGAGCTTTCTTT. Protein product: CASTPYVERAFF. The chain links TRBV11-2 to TRBJ1-1; no firm D call. In germline, CDR1 is SGHAT, CDR2 FQNNGV. The CDR3 totals 12 residues. V lost 7 bases to trimming and J lost 10 bases, with 16 bases between them. Together with reference TRBV11-2 and TRBJ1-1, the CDR3 gives the full variable domain: EAGVAQSPRYKIIEKRQSVAFWCNPISGHATLYWYQQILGQGPKLLIQFQNNGVVDDSQLPKDRFSAERLKGVDSTLKIQPAKLEDSAVYLCASTPYVERAFFGQGTRLTVV.

V is TRBV7-9 and J is TRBJ2-4; a weak D match, TRBD1 (5 bases). Germline lookup yields CDR1 SEHNR and CDR2 FQNEAQ (reference sequence). The length of the CDR3 is 13 residues. Deletions cut 4 bases from V and 4 bases from J, with 8 bases between. The CDR3 nucleotides are TGTGCCAGCAGCTCCGCAGGGAAAAACATTCAGTACTTC. Protein product: CASSSAGKNIQYF. The whole variable domain, filled in from reference TRBV7-9 and TRBJ2-4, reads DTGVSQNPRHKITKRGQNVTFRCDPISEHNRLYWYRQTLGQGPEFLTYFQNEAQLEKSRLLSDRFSAERPKGSFSTLEIQRTEQGDSAMYLCASSSAGKNIQYFGAGTRLSVL.

The chain recombines TRBV9 with TRBJ2-2; TRBD1 matches at 8 bases. The ends lost 3 bases at V and 7 bases at J; junction bases unmatched: 8. The CDR3 totals 15 residues. CDR1 is SGDLS, CDR2 YYNGEE, per germline. The CDR3: CASSATGDGNGELFF. CDR3 DNA: TGTGCCAGCAGCGCGACAGGGGATGGTAACGGGGAGCTGTTTTTT.

The rearrangement joins TRBV10-3 to TRBJ2-3, with a possible D match to TRBD2 (6 bases). This CDR3 has 13 residues. Germline CDR1 reads ENHRY; CDR2 reads SYGVKD. Trimming cost V 4 bases and J 3 bases, with 8 bases left between them. CDR3 DNA: TGTGCCATCAGTGTCGCGGGGACAGATACGCAGTATTTT. Its translation: CAISVAGTDTQYF.

The chain combines TRBV9 with TRBJ1-2; unclear D gene. The germline V and J ends were trimmed by 3 bases and 1 base, with 4 bases remaining between them. Per germline, CDR1 SGDLS and CDR2 YYNGEE. CDR3 length: 12 residues. The CDR3, as DNA: TGTGCCAGCAGCGCGGTTAACTATGGCTACACCTTC. The encoded protein is CASSAVNYGYTF.

The count of this clone is one. V gene TRBV6-2 or TRBV6-3 combines with J gene TRBJ1-2; TRBD1 matches at 7 bases. Germline CDR1 MNHEY, CDR2 SVGEGT. The CDR3 length is 16 residues. J was trimmed by 4 bases and V by 0 bases; bases with no gene match: 8. Here the CDR3 reads CASSYSERGRGYGYTF. DNA for the CDR3: TGTGCCAGCAGTTACTCGGAGAGGGGGCGCGGCTATGGCTACACCTTC.

This chain links TRBV5-1 with TRBJ1-1, with TRBD1 as a possible D gene (6 bases). CDR3 length: 13 residues. The germline CDR1 and CDR2 sequences are SGHRS and YFSETQ. The V gene lost 4 bases and the J gene lost 4 bases, with 11 bases spanning the gap. This CDR3 is CASSPDRTTEAFF. CDR3 nucleotide sequence: TGCGCCAGCAGCCCTGACAGGACCACTGAAGCTTTCTTT.

The V and J genes are TRBV6-6 and TRBJ1-1, with TRBD1 identical over 8 bases. The CDR3 has 15 amino acids. The ends lost 5 bases at V and 0 bases at J; junction bases unmatched: 5. Germline CDR1 is MNHNY and CDR2 is SVGAGI (reference sequence). CDR3 sequence reads: CASSRQGFVNTEAFF. CDR3 bases: TGTGCCAGCAGTAGACAGGGGTTTGTGAACACTGAAGCTTTCTTT.

This chain connects TRBV7-9 to TRBJ2-7; D call uncertain. Germline loops: CDR1 SEHNR, CDR2 FQNEAQ (reference sequence). The V end was cut by 1 base, the J end by 2 bases, with 6 bases between. The CDR3 contains 13 residues. The CDR3, as DNA: TGTGCCAGCAGCTTAGAAAGCACCTACGAGCAGTACTTC. It encodes CASSLESTYEQYF.

The chain recombines TRBV19 with TRBJ1-2, with 9 positions matching TRBD1. The CDR3 runs to 12 residues. Looked up from germline, CDR1 is LNHDA and CDR2 is SQIVND (reference sequence). This chain's CDR3 is CANDRGNYGYTF. DNA of the CDR3: TGTGCAAATGACAGGGGGAACTATGGCTACACCTTC. Drawing the rest from reference TRBV19 and TRBJ1-2, the complete variable domain is DGGITQSPKYLFRKEGQNVTLSCEQNLNHDAMYWYRQDPGQGLRLIYYSQIVNDFQKGDIAEGYSVSREKKESFPLTVTSAQKNPTAFYLCANDRGNYGYTFGSGTRLTVV.

This clone showed up just once. The chain has TRBV5-4 and TRBJ1-1, with 9 bases lining up with TRBD1. Germline lookup yields CDR1 SGHNT and CDR2 YYREEE (reference sequence). The CDR3 extends over 15 amino acids. J was trimmed by 3 bases and V by 4 bases; bases with no gene match: 7. As DNA, the CDR3 is TGTGCCAGCAGCCACCCGGGACAGGGAGACACTGAAGCTTTCTTT. Its protein product is CASSHPGQGDTEAFF.

The chain recombines TRBV18 with TRBJ2-1; TRBD2 matches 14 bases. The CDR3 has 16 amino acids. CDR1 is KGHSH, CDR2 LQKENI, per germline. V was pared by 4 bases and J by 9 bases, with 8 bases of the junction left unmatched. CDR3 in amino acids: CASSRQTSGGASEQFF. The DNA for the CDR3 is TGTGCCAGCTCACGTCAGACTAGCGGGGGGGCCAGTGAGCAGTTCTTC.